This T cell receptor (beta chain) was sequenced during a study of tumor-infiltrating lymphocytes in primary liver carcinoma. This CDR3 is built from 13 residues. The germline V gene has CDR1 PRHDT and CDR2 FYEKMQ (reference sequence). V gave up 3 bases and J gave up 3 bases, with 9 bases separating them. Researchers generated TCR beta cDNA from approximately 500 ng of total RNA, relying on a constant-region primer. The TCR beta library was amplified through three nested multiplex PCR rounds in a modified ARM-PCR procedure. TRBV1-TRBV30 forward primers and a C-beta reverse primer were used in the first two PCR rounds, which each ran for about 10 cycles. One entry per CDR3 protein, called by TCRdb with MiXCR from the multiplex PCR reads. The sample includes some 320,000 distinct CDR3 sequences, approximately 65% of them seen just once. For this clonotype: This may be a read error, as it is one base from a much larger clone. Lacking the conserved final phenylalanine or tryptophan, this CDR3 likely reflects a read error.

In addition to blood RNA drawn from unsorted whole blood, germline DNA was extracted. This rearrangement joins TRBV13 to TRBJ2-7; D unresolved. This clonotype originated in a man aged 40-55 years with primary liver carcinoma and hepatitis B virus infection. Material for sequencing was peripheral blood. As DNA, the CDR3 is TGTGCCAGCAGCTTGGGTCAGAACTACGAGCAGTACCTC. Translated: CASSLGQNYEQYL.